This paragraph reports one T cell receptor beta chain. Its antigen is unknown. Repertoires were generated with immunoSEQ multiplex PCR, while TCRdb's copy carries only in-frame clones and drops some. This sample has more than 85,000 clones; about 93% occur once, and the top ten carry about 2%. V was cut by 4 bases and J by 4 bases, with 16 bases left in between. Germline CDR1 and CDR2: GTSNPN and SVGIG (reference sequence). The CDR3 sequence is 14 residues long. The sample belongs to a study of graft-versus-host responses after intestinal transplantation. At the level of the study: Each patient got anti-thymocyte globulin induction, then tacrolimus and steroids for roughly 3 years.

Study-wide results and caveats: Individuals who had graft-donor T cell macrochimerism had allografts that showed high graft-versus-host to host-versus-graft clonal ratios. Recipient marrow contained GvH clones, some of which appeared first in ileum or blood.

Sequenced here: unstimulated CD8+ T cells sorted from spleen or lymph node cells, sampled before intestinal transplant. This TCR was sampled from a human donor who received an intestinal transplant. The rearrangement uses TRBV30 and TRBJ1-1, with D perhaps matching TRBD1 (6 bases). The CDR3, as DNA: TGTGCCTGGACCTCGGGCCTAGGGGGCACTGAAGCTTTCTTT. Residues: CAWTSGLGGTEAFF. Full variable domain (remainder filled in from reference TRBV30 and TRBJ1-1): SQTIHQWPATLVQPVGSPLSLECTVEGTSNPNLYWYRQAAGRGLQLLFYSVGIGQISSEVPQNLSASRPQDRQFILSSKKLLLSDSGFYLCAWTSGLGGTEAFFGQGTRLTVV.